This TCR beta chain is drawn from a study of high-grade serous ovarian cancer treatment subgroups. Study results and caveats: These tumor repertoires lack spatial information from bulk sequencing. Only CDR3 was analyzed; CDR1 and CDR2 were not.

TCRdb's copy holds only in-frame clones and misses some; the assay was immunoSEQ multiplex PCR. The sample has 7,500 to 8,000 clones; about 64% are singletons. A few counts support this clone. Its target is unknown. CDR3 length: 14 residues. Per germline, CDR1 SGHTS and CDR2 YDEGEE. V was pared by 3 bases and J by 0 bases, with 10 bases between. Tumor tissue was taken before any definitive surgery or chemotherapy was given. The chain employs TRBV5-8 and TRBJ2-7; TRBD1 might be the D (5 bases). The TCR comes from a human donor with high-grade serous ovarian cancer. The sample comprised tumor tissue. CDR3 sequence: CASSSDRTSYEQYF. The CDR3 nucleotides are TGTGCCAGCAGCTCTGACAGAACCTCCTACGAGCAGTACTTC.